The rows below give T cell receptor beta chains drawn from one sample of a study of graft-versus-host responses after intestinal transplantation. Only in-frame clones appear in the TCRdb table, and some are missing; sequencing was by immunoSEQ multiplex PCR. Altogether over 45,000 clones are present, approximately 90% being singletons, with the ten largest covering around 1.5%. The sample consisted of PBMCs, taken 26 days after transplant. The source of these receptors is a human patient who received an intestinal transplant, so some T cells may come from the graft donor. The CDR3 runs from the conserved cysteine through the conserved F or W. A D gene is named only where the DNA matches it firmly. Clone size, where shown, is once, few, many, or a class for clones that have expanded.

>TRBJ2-4|-|-|TRBV5-8|15
CASSSGTLAKNIQYF
TGTGCCAGCAGCTCCGGGACATTAGCCAAAAACATTCAGTACTTC
>TRBJ2-3|-|TRBD1|TRBV11-2|16
CASSIWDRGPPDTQYF
TGTGCCAGCAGCATATGGGACAGGGGACCACCAGATACGCAGTATTTT
>TRBJ2-2|-|-|TRBV27|14
CASSFTLNTGELFF
TGCGCCAGCAGTTTCACTCTTAACACCGGGGAGCTGTTTTTT
>TRBJ2-3|-|-|TRBV27|15
CASSPERGNTDTQYF
TGTGCCAGCAGCCCTGAGAGGGGGAACACAGATACGCAGTATTTT
>TRBJ1-1|-|-|TRBV18|14
CASSPPEGRTEAFF
TGTGCCAGCTCACCACCCGAGGGTAGGACTGAAGCTTTCTTT
>TRBJ1-2|-|TRBD1|TRBV5-1|16
CASSPGTGLVDYGYTF
TGCGCCAGCAGCCCCGGGACAGGGCTCGTCGACTATGGCTACACCTTC
>TRBJ2-1|once|-|TRBV7-2|15
CASSLGSSLEGEQFF
TGTGCCAGCAGCTTAGGGTCTAGCTTAGAGGGTGAGCAGTTCTTC
>TRBJ1-1|-|-|TRBV11-1|13
CASSQNGGTEAFF
TGTGCCAGCAGCCAGAACGGGGGCACTGAAGCTTTCTTT
>TRBJ1-1|once|TRBD1|TRBV6-5|13
CASMGQPNTEAFF
TGTGCCAGCATGGGACAGCCGAACACTGAAGCTTTCTTT
>TRBJ1-5|few|TRBD1|TRBV19|14
CASSGTVNNQPQHF
TGTGCCAGTAGTGGGACAGTGAACAATCAGCCCCAGCATTTT
>TRBJ2-7|-|-|TRBV6-5|13
CASSYSSSYEQYF
TGTGCCAGCAGTTACTCCAGCTCCTACGAGCAGTACTTC
>TRBJ1-3|-|TRBD1|TRBV5-1|16
CASSLGAGGPGNTIYF
TGCGCCAGCAGCTTGGGAGCAGGGGGCCCTGGAAACACCATATATTTT
>TRBJ1-5|-|-|TRBV5-6|14
CASSLAAGNQPQHF
TGTGCCAGCAGCTTGGCCGCAGGCAATCAGCCCCAGCATTTT
>TRBJ2-1|-|-|TRBV4-3|16
CASSQDYAGSYNEQFF
TGCGCCAGCAGCCAAGATTATGCAGGCTCCTACAATGAGCAGTTCTTC
>TRBJ2-1|-|-|TRBV6-5|15
CASSYRRALPNEQFF
TGTGCCAGCAGTTACCGGAGGGCGCTGCCCAATGAGCAGTTCTTC
>TRBJ1-5|-|TRBD1|TRBV5-8|14
CASSLEQGGQPQHF
TGTGCCAGCAGCTTGGAGCAGGGGGGTCAGCCCCAGCATTTT
>TRBJ1-2|-|TRBD1|TRBV6-5|16
CASSYLGLGQDYGYTF
TGTGCCAGCAGTTACTTGGGTCTTGGACAGGACTATGGCTACACCTTC
>TRBJ2-7|-|-|TRBV15|13
CATSYGQVDEQYF
TGTGCCACCAGCTACGGACAAGTCGACGAGCAGTACTTC
>TRBJ2-3|once|TRBD2|TRBV6-1|13
CASSEKRGGTQYF
TGTGCCAGCAGTGAAAAGCGGGGGGGCACGCAGTATTTT
>TRBJ1-3|few|-|TRBV11-2|16
CASSRIGDTSGNTIYF
TGTGCCAGCAGCCGAATTGGGGACACCTCTGGAAACACCATATATTTT
>TRBJ2-7|-|-|TRBV6-5|13
CASKRGFSYEQYF
TGTGCCAGCAAAAGAGGCTTCTCCTACGAGCAGTACTTC
>TRBJ2-1|-|-|TRBV7-9|15
CASSSAPDGDNEQFF
TGTGCCAGCAGCTCAGCCCCAGACGGAGACAATGAGCAGTTCTTC
>TRBJ2-5|-|TRBD2|TRBV11-2|15
CASSTGTSGVETQYF
TGTGCCAGCAGCACCGGGACTAGCGGGGTAGAGACCCAGTACTTC
>TRBJ1-2|-|TRBD1|TRBV6-6|15
CASSYTDRANYGYTF
TGTGCCAGCAGTTACACCGACAGGGCGAACTATGGCTACACCTTC
>TRBJ2-3|-|-|TRBV19|14
CASSLSVSTDTQYF
TGTGCCAGTAGTCTAAGCGTCAGCACAGATACGCAGTATTTT
>TRBJ2-1|-|TRBD2|TRBV5-1|14
CASRTSGTYNEQFF
TGCGCCAGCAGGACTAGCGGAACCTACAATGAGCAGTTCTTC
>TRBJ2-1|-|TRBD2|TRBV13|19
CASSPRLAGYITSYNEQFF
TGTGCCAGCAGCCCTCGACTAGCGGGTTACATAACTTCCTACAATGAGCAGTTCTTC